A selection of T cell receptor beta chains follows, all from one sample in a study of blood T cell repertoires in COVID-19. TCRdb's copy holds only in-frame clones and misses some; the assay was immunoSEQ multiplex PCR. The sample holds 150,000 to 200,000 clones; 88% are singletons and the top ten take around 2.3%. Sequences were obtained from peripheral blood. The origin of the receptors is a man between 70 and 80 years old with active or convalescent COVID-19. CDR3s include the opening cysteine and the closing phenylalanine or tryptophan. A D gene is named only where the DNA matches it firmly. Only some rows state a clone size, as once, few, many or a class for expanded clones.

NA	TRBV18	TRBJ1-2	NA	TGTGCCAGCTCACCGGACCCGGTCTCGCGGGTAGATGGCTACACCTTC	CASSPDPVSRVDGYTF
NA	TRBV21-1	TRBJ2-7	NA	TGTGCCAGCAGCAAAAACGGGCGCCACTGGTTCCCCCTATGGGCAGGGACTTGCGACGAGCAGTACTTC	CASSKNGRHWFPLWAGTCDEQYF
NA	TRBV28	TRBJ2-5	NA	TGTGCCAGCAGTTTCTCAGGGGCCCGGGAGACCCAGTACTTC	CASSFSGARETQYF
TRBD2	TRBV2	TRBJ2-7	once	TGTGCCAGCAAAATCGGACTAGTCGATGGCTACGAGCAGTACTTC	CASKIGLVDGYEQYF
NA	TRBV9	TRBJ2-5	once	TGTGCCAGCAGCGCCTCCGGAGGGATCCAAGAGACCCAGTACTTC	CASSASGGIQETQYF
TRBD2	TRBV3-1/TRBV3-2	TRBJ2-1	few	TGTGCCAGCAGCGCGCAACTAGCGAACTACAATGAGCAGTTCTTC	CASSAQLANYNEQFF
TRBD1	TRBV30	TRBJ1-6	once	TGTGCCTGGAGTATCCGGGACAGGGGCAATTCACCCCTCCACTTT	CAWSIRDRGNSPLHF
NA	TRBV29-1	TRBJ1-1	NA	TGCAGCGTGGCTCCGGGGGGGGTCGGCACTGAAGCTTTCTTT	CSVAPGGVGTEAFF
NA	TRBV6-5	TRBJ1-3	NA	TGTGCCAGCAGTTACAGGACACTCGGCGGTGGCACCATATATTTT	CASSYRTLGGGTIYF
NA	TRBV5-1	TRBJ1-1	NA	TGCGCCAGCAGCTTGGTTGGAGGGCCGGTTTTCTTT	CASSLVGGPVFF
TRBD2	TRBV29-1	TRBJ2-1	once	TGCAGTGCTTTTGCCGGGACTAGCGGGAGGAGGGAGCAGTTCTTC	CSAFAGTSGRREQFF
TRBD2	TRBV19	TRBJ2-2	NA	TGTGCCAGTAAGAAAGCGGGGGGGCCTACCGGGGAGCTGTTTTTT	CASKKAGGPTGELFF
NA	TRBV6-5	TRBJ2-1	NA	TGTGCCAGCAAGGGGACAAATTACAATGAGCAGTTCTTC	CASKGTNYNEQFF
TRBD2	TRBV19	TRBJ2-2	NA	TGTGCCAGTAGTAGGGCCCGGCGGGAGCGTAACACCGGGGAGCTGTTTTTT	CASSRARRERNTGELFF
TRBD2	TRBV15	TRBJ2-1	NA	TGTGCCACCAGCAGAGAAGGGACTAGCGGGGAAAATGAGCAGTTCTTC	CATSREGTSGENEQFF
NA	TRBV11-3	TRBJ2-2	NA	TGTGCCAGCAGGGCTTCGGGAGTGGTCGGGGAGCTGTTTTTT	CASRASGVVGELFF
NA	TRBV9	TRBJ2-2	NA	TGTGCCAGCAGCGTATTCCAGGGTAGCACCGGGGAGCTGTTTTTT	CASSVFQGSTGELFF
TRBD1	TRBV12-5	TRBJ2-2	NA	TGTGCTAGTGGTGTCGTGACAGGGGGCACCGGGGAGCTGTTTTTT	CASGVVTGGTGELFF
NA	TRBV28	TRBJ1-5	NA	TGTGCCAGCAGTTTAAGGAGGGAAGTCCAGCCCCAGCATTTT	CASSLRREVQPQHF
TRBD2	TRBV25-1	TRBJ2-3	NA	TGTGCCAGCAGTGAGCGGGGGGGCCCAGATACGCAGTATTTT	CASSERGGPDTQYF
NA	TRBV27	TRBJ1-6	NA	TGTGCCAGCAGTCCAATGCGGGACGGTCAGAGCTCCTATAATTCACCCCTCCACTTT	CASSPMRDGQSSYNSPLHF
NA	TRBV5-5	TRBJ2-5	NA	TGTGCCAGCAGCTTGGGCCCGGGGTGGGAGACCCAGTACTTC	CASSLGPGWETQYF
NA	TRBV30	TRBJ1-3	NA	TGTGCCTGGAGTAGTCGGACACGCCTCTCTGGAAACACCATATATTTT	CAWSSRTRLSGNTIYF
TRBD2	TRBV18	TRBJ2-3	NA	TGTGCCAGCTCGCGACTAGCGGGAGGGAGCACAGATACGCAGTATTTT	CASSRLAGGSTDTQYF
NA	TRBV24-1	TRBJ2-3	NA	TGTGCCACCAGTGCTGATGTGGGCCGCACAGATACGCAGTATTTT	CATSADVGRTDTQYF
TRBD1	TRBV5-4	TRBJ2-1	NA	TGTGCCAGCAGCTTGCCGGGACAGGGGATCAATGAGCAGTTCTTC	CASSLPGQGINEQFF
TRBD1	TRBV28	TRBJ2-1	once	TGTGCCAGCAGTTTATCCCCACAGGGGAGTGAGCAGTTCTTC	CASSLSPQGSEQFF
TRBD2	TRBV6-5	TRBJ2-2	NA	TGTGCCAGCACCCCGGGGGGGGAGAACACCGGGGAGCTGTTTTTT	CASTPGGENTGELFF
TRBD2	TRBV6-5	TRBJ2-7	NA	TGTGCCAGCAGTTACTCGGGAGGGAGCCTCTACGAGCAGTACTTC	CASSYSGGSLYEQYF
NA	TRBV10-1	TRBJ2-3	NA	TGCGCCAGCAGTGAGTCGGGGCGTGGGGATACGCAGTATTTT	CASSESGRGDTQYF
TRBD1	TRBV7-2	TRBJ2-5	NA	TGTGCCAGCAGCTTAGGGGACAGGGGATCCCAAGAGACCCAGTACTTC	CASSLGDRGSQETQYF
NA	TRBV27	TRBJ1-5	NA	TGTGCCAGCAGAGACCGGGGGGGGCCCAATCAGCCCCAGCATTTT	CASRDRGGPNQPQHF
NA	TRBV6-5	TRBJ1-2	NA	TGTGCCAGCAGTTACGGCGGGAAAAGTTACTATGGCTACACCTTC	CASSYGGKSYYGYTF
NA	TRBV12-5	TRBJ2-1	NA	TGTGCTAGCGGGCAGGGTGCGTCCTACAATGAGCAGTTCTTC	CASGQGASYNEQFF
TRBD2	TRBV11-2	TRBJ2-2	few	TGTGCCAGCAGCCAAAGACTAGCGGGCCCCACCGGGGAGCTGTTTTTT	CASSQRLAGPTGELFF
NA	TRBV6-5	TRBJ1-1	NA	TGTGCCAGCAGGGGTCCGGGCACTGAAGCTTTCTTT	CASRGPGTEAFF
TRBD1	TRBV24-1	TRBJ2-5	NA	TGTGCCACCAGTGATTTTGGGACAGGGGCAGAGACCCAGTACTTC	CATSDFGTGAETQYF
TRBD2	TRBV27	TRBJ2-2	NA	TGTGCCAGCAGTTTACTAGCGGGAGGTGATGGGGAGCTGTTTTTT	CASSLLAGGDGELFF
TRBD1	TRBV9	TRBJ1-6	NA	TGTGCCAGCAGCGTAGGGACAGGCGATAATTCACCCCTCCACTTT	CASSVGTGDNSPLHF
TRBD2	TRBV7-9	TRBJ2-5	once	TGTGCCAGCAGCTTAGGACTAGCGGGAGGGGAGACCCAGTACTTC	CASSLGLAGGETQYF
NA	TRBV14	TRBJ1-4	NA	TGTGCCAGCAGTCAACAGGGCCCTAATGAAAAACTGTTTTTT	CASSQQGPNEKLFF
NA	TRBV6-1	TRBJ1-3	NA	TGTGCCAGCAGTGAAGCGGGGACTCGCTCTGGAAACACCATATATTTT	CASSEAGTRSGNTIYF
TRBD2	TRBV9	TRBJ2-1	NA	TGTGCCAGCAGCGTAGCGGGGGGGAAATCCTACAATGAGCAGTTCTTC	CASSVAGGKSYNEQFF
TRBD1	TRBV29-1	TRBJ2-1	NA	TGCAGCGCCCCGGGAGGGACAGGGGGTGCGAGCTCCTACAATGAGCAGTTCTTC	CSAPGGTGGASSYNEQFF